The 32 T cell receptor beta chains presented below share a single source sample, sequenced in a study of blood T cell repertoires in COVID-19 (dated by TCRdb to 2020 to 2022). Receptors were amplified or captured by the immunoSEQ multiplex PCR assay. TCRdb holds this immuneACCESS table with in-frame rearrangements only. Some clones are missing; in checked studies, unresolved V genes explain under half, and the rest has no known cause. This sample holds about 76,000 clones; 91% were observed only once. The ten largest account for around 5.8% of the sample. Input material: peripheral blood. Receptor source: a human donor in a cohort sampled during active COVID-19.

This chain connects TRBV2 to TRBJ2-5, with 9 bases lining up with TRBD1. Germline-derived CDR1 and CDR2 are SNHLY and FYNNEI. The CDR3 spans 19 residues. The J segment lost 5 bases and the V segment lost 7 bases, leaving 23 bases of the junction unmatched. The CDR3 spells CASTIWGQGRGESSETQYF. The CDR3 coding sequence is TGTGCCAGCACGATTTGGGGACAGGGAAGAGGTGAAAGTTCGGAGACCCAGTACTTC.

In DNA form, the CDR3 reads TGTGCCAGCAGCTTAGGACAGGGCATCGAGACCCAGTACTTC. Residues: CASSLGQGIETQYF. The chain is built from TRBV7-6 and TRBJ2-5; 7 nucleotides align to TRBD1. This CDR3 comprises 14 residues. J lost 5 bases, V lost 1 base, and 4 bases had no gene match. CDR1 SGHVS and CDR2 FNYEAQ come from the germline V gene.

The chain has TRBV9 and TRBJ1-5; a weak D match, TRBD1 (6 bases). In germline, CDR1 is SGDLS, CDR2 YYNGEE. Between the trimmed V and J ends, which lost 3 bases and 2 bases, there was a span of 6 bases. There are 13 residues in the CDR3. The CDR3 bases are TGTGCCAGCAGCGGGACAGGCAATCAGCCCCAGCATTTT. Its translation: CASSGTGNQPQHF.

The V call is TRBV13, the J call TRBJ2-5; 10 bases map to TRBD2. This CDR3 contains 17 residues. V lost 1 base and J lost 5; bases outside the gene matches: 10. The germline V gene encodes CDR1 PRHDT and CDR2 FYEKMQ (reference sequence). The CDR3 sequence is CASSLASGGPRGETQYF. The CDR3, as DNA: TGTGCCAGCAGCTTAGCTAGCGGGGGCCCCCGGGGGGAGACCCAGTACTTC.

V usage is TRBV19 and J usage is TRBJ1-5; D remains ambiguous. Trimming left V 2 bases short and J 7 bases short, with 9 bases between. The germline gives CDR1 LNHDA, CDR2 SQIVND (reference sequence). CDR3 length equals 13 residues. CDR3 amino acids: CASSIQARQPQHF. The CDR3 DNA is TGTGCCAGTAGTATACAGGCTCGACAGCCCCAGCATTTT.

In DNA, the CDR3 is TGTGCCAGCAGCCTCTACCACCAGGGGGCGAACACTGAAGCTTTCTTT. It yields the protein CASSLYHQGANTEAFF. This chain links TRBV7-6 with TRBJ1-1, with TRBD1 matching 8 bases. CDR3 length: 16 amino acids. Trimming took 5 bases from V and 1 from J; bases not matched to a gene: 9. CDR1 and CDR2 from the germline V gene are SGHVS and FNYEAQ.

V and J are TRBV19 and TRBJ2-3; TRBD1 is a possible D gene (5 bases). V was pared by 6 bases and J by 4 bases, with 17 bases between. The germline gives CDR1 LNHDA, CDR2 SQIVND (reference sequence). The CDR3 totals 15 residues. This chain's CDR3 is CASSLPDSPADTQYF. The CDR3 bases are TGTGCCAGTAGCCTACCCGACAGCCCGGCAGATACGCAGTATTTT.

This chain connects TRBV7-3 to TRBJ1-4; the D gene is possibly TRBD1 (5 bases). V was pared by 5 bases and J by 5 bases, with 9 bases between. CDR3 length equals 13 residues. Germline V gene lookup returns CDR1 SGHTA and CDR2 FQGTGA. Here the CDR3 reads CASSLGQNEKLFF. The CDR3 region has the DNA TGTGCCAGCAGCCTGGGGCAGAATGAAAAACTGTTTTTT. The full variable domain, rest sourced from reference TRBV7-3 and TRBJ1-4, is GAGVSQTPSNKVTEKGKYVELRCDPISGHTALYWYRQSLGQGPEFLIYFQGTGAADDSGLPNDRFFAVRPEGSVSTLKIQRTERGDSAVYLCASSLGQNEKLFFGSGTQLSVL.

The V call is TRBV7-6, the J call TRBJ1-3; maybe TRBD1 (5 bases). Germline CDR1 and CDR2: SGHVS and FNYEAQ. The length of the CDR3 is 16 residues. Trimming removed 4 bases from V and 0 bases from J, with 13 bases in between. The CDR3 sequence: CASSWASGRSGNTIYF. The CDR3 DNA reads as TGTGCCAGCAGCTGGGCGTCAGGGCGCTCTGGAAACACCATATATTTT.

The CDR3 region has the DNA TGTGCCAGCAGCAAACAGGAAATCTCCACGGGACAGGGGTTTTCACCCCTCCACTTT. This codes for CASSKQEISTGQGFSPLHF. The chain has TRBV21-1 and TRBJ1-6; whether TRBD1, the table's D call, matches the DNA was not checked. TRBV21-1 is reported as a pseudogene. CDR3 length equals 19 residues.

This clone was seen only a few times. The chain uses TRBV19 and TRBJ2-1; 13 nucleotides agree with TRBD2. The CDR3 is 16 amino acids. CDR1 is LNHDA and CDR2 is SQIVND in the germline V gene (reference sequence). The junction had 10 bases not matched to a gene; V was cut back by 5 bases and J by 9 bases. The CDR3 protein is CASSSLLAGGPGEQFF. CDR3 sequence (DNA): TGTGCCAGTAGTTCCTTACTAGCGGGGGGGCCCGGTGAGCAGTTCTTC.

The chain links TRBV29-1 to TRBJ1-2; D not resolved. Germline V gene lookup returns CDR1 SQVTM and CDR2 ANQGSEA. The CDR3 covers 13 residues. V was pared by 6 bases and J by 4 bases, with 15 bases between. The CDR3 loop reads CSVTRGNAYGYTF. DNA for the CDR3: TGCAGCGTGACGCGCGGGAACGCCTATGGCTACACCTTC.

The CDR3 nucleotides are TGTGCCAGCAGCAAATTAGCGGAGAGCACAGATACGCAGTATTTT. Translation gives CASSKLAESTDTQYF. This chain connects TRBV5-4 to TRBJ2-3; D possibly corresponds to TRBD2 (6 bases). CDR3 length: 15 residues. Trimming pared 4 bases from V and 0 bases from J, leaving 12 bases between. Germline CDR1 and CDR2: SGHNT and YYREEE (reference sequence).

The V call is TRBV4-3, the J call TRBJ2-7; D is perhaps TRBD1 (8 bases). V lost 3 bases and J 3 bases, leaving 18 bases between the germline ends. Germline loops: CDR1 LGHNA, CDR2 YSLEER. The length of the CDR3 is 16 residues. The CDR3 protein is CASSQHRGGTYYEQYF. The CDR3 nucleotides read TGCGCCAGCAGCCAGCACAGGGGGGGGACTTACTACGAGCAGTACTTC.

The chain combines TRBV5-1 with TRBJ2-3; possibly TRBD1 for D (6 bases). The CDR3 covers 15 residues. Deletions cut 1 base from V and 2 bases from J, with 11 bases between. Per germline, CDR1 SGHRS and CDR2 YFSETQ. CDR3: CASSLWDTNTDTQYF. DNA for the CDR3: TGCGCCAGCAGCTTGTGGGACACGAACACAGATACGCAGTATTTT.

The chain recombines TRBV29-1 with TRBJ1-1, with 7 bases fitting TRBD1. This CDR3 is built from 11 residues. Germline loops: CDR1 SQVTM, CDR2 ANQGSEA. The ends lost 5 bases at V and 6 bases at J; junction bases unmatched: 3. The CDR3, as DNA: TGCAGCGTTTCGGACAGGTCTGAAGCTTTCTTT. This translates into CSVSDRSEAFF.

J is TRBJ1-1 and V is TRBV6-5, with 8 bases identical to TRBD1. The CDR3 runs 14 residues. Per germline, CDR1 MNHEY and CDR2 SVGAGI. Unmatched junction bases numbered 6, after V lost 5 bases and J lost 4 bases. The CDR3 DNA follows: TGTGCCAGCAGTACTACTACAGGGGGCACTGAAGCTTTCTTT. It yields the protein CASSTTTGGTEAFF.

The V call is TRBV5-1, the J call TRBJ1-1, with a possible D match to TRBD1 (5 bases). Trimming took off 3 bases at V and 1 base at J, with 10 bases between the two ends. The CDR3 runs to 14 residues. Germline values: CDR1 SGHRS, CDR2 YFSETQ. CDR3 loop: CASSSYGQNTEAFF. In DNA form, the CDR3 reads TGCGCCAGCAGCTCATACGGACAGAACACTGAAGCTTTCTTT.

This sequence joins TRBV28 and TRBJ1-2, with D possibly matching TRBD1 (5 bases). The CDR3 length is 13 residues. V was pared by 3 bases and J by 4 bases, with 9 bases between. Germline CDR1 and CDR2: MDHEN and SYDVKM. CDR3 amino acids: CASSLKGFYGYTF. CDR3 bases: TGTGCCAGCAGTTTGAAGGGGTTCTATGGCTACACCTTC.

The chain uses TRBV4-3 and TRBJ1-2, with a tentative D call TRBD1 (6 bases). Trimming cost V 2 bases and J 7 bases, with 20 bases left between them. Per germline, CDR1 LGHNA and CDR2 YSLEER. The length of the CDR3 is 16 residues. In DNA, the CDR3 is TGCGCCAGCAGCCAACACAACCCTCAGGGGCGAGGTGGCTACACCTTC. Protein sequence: CASSQHNPQGRGGYTF.

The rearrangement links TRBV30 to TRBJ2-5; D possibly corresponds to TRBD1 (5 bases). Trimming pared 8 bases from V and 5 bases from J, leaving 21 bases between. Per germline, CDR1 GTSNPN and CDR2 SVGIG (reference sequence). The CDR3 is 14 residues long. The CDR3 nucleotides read TGTGCCACGGCAGGGAAACAAGGGCGGGAGACCCAGTACTTC. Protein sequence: CATAGKQGRETQYF. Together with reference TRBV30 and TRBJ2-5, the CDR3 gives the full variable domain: SQTIHQWPATLVQPVGSPLSLECTVEGTSNPNLYWYRQAAGRGLQLLFYSVGIGQISSEVPQNLSASRPQDRQFILSSKKLLLSDSGFYLCATAGKQGRETQYFGPGTRLLVL.

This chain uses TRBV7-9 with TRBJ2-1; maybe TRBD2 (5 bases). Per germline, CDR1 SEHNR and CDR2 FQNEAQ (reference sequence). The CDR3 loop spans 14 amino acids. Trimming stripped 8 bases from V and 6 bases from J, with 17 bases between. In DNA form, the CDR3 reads TGTGCCAGCGGTCGTGGGCGCCGGGGCAATGAGCAGTTCTTC. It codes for CASGRGRRGNEQFF.

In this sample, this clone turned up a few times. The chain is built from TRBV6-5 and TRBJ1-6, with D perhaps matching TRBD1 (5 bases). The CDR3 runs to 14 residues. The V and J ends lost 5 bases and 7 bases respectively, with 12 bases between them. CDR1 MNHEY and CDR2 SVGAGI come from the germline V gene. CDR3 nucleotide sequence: TGTGCCAGCAGTAGGCGGGGCCCGAATTCACCCCTCCACTTT. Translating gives CASSRRGPNSPLHF.

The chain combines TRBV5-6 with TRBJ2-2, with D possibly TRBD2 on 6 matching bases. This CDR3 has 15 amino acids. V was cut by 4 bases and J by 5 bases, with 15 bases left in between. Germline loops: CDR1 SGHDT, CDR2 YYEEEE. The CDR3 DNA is TGTGCCAGCAGCAGAGGGAGGCAGACAACCGGGGAGCTGTTTTTT. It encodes CASSRGRQTTGELFF.

The CDR3 nucleotides read TGTGCCAGCAGCTTAGGGACAGGGGACACTGAAGCTTTCTTT. Its translation is CASSLGTGDTEAFF. The chain couples TRBV7-9 to TRBJ1-1; 9 bases align to TRBD1. The CDR3 covers 14 residues. With V trimmed by 1 base and J by 3 bases, 0 bases remained unmatched. Germline V gene lookup returns CDR1 SEHNR and CDR2 FQNEAQ (reference sequence).

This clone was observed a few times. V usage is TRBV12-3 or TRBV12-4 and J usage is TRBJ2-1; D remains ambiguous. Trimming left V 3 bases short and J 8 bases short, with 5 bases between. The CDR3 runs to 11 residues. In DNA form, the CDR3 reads TGTGCCAGCAGTTTCATCCATGAGCAGTTCTTC. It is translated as CASSFIHEQFF.

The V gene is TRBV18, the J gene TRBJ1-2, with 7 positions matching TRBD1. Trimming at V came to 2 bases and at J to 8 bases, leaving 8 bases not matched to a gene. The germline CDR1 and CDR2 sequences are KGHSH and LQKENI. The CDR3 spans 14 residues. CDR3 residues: CASSPGTDLVGYTF. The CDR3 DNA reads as TGTGCCAGCTCACCAGGGACAGACCTGGTAGGCTACACCTTC.

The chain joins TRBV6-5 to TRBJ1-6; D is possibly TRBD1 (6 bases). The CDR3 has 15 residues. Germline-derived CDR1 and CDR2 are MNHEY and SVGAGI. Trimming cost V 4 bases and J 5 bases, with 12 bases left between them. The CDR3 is CASSFGQMDNSPLHF. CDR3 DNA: TGTGCCAGCAGTTTCGGACAGATGGATAATTCACCCCTCCACTTT.

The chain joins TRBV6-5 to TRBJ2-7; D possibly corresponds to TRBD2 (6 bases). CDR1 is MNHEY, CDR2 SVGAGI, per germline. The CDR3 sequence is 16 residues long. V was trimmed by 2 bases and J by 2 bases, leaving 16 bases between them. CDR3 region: CASSYGAPPGAYEQYF. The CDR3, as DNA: TGTGCCAGCAGTTACGGGGCCCCCCCGGGGGCCTACGAGCAGTACTTC.

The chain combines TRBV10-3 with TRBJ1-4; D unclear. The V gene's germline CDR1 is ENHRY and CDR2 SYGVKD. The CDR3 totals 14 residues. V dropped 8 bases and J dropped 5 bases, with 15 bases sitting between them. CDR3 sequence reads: CAIRAGRSNEKLFF. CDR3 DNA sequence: TGTGCCATCCGCGCTGGTCGGTCGAATGAAAAACTGTTTTTT.

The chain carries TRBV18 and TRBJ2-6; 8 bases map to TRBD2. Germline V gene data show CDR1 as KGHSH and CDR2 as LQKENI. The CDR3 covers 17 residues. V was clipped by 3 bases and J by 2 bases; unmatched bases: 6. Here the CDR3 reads CASSPTGGGAGANVLTF. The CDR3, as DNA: TGTGCCAGCTCACCTACCGGGGGGGGCGCTGGGGCCAACGTCCTGACTTTC.

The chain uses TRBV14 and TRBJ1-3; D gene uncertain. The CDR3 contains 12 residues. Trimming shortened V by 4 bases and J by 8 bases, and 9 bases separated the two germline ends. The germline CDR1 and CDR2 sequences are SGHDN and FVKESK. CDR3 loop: CASSRTQDTIYF. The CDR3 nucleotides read TGTGCCAGCAGCCGCACGCAGGACACCATATATTTT.